Shown below are 15 T cell receptor beta chains from a single sample sequenced in a study of shared clonotypes between healthy human individuals. TCRdb's copy holds only in-frame clones and misses some; the assay was immunoSEQ multiplex PCR. Among some 100,000 clones, roughly 70% were seen once, and the ten largest hold 24%. Sample: memory CD8+ T cells sorted from blood. Noted subset: CD45RO+ cells pooled with CCR7-negative TemRA cells. The receptors were gathered from a woman aged 25-40 years in good health.

This clone was found many times. This chain uses TRBV7-2 with TRBJ2-3, with 11 bases lining up with TRBD2. V shed 5 bases, J shed 4 bases, and the junction held 5 bases outside the gene matches. CDR3 size: 15 residues. In germline, CDR1 is SGHTA, CDR2 FQGNSA. CDR3 in DNA: TGTGCCAGCAGCACGACTAGCGGGACGGCAGATACGCAGTATTTT. Protein sequence: CASSTTSGTADTQYF.

The chain uses TRBV19 and TRBJ2-7; 8 bases map to TRBD2. CDR3 length equals 17 residues. CDR1 is LNHDA, CDR2 SQIVND, per germline (reference sequence). Germline trimming cut 6 bases from V and 0 bases from J; bases unmatched to any gene: 13. The CDR3 loop reads CASSRNARGRSSYEQYF. In DNA form, the CDR3 reads TGTGCCAGTAGCCGAAACGCGCGCGGGAGGTCCTCCTACGAGCAGTACTTC.

The chain employs TRBV5-1 and TRBJ2-3, with no clear D. The CDR3 is 17 amino acids. Germline V gives CDR1 SGHRS, CDR2 YFSETQ. The V gene lost 0 bases and the J gene lost 2 bases, with 16 bases spanning the gap. DNA of the CDR3: TGCGCCAGCAGCTTGGGATTTACCGGAACCCTCACAGATACGCAGTATTTT. Protein sequence: CASSLGFTGTLTDTQYF.

The V and J genes are TRBV6-5 and TRBJ1-2; possibly TRBD1 for D (5 bases). V was clipped by 7 bases and J by 3 bases, with 15 bases between them. CDR3 length equals 14 residues. Germline CDR1 is MNHEY and CDR2 is SVGAGI. The CDR3 nucleotides read TGTGCCAGCACTCACGGGGGGGGTTACTATGGCTACACCTTC. This gives the protein CASTHGGGYYGYTF.

The chain couples TRBV5-4 to TRBJ1-1; D is unclear. CDR3 length equals 16 residues. Germline lookup yields CDR1 SGHNT and CDR2 YYREEE (reference sequence). The V end lost 5 bases, the J end lost 1 base, and 18 bases lay between the germline ends. CDR3: CASRHHIQAANTEAFF. In nucleotides, the CDR3 is TGTGCCAGCAGACATCATATTCAAGCGGCGAACACTGAAGCTTTCTTT.

The chain joins TRBV5-4 to TRBJ2-7; D is possibly TRBD1 or TRBD2 (5 bases each). The CDR3 has 15 residues. V was pared by 0 bases and J by 1 base, with 11 bases between. CDR1 and CDR2 (germline): SGHNT, YYREEE (reference sequence). The DNA of the CDR3 is TGTGCCAGCAGCTTGGACAGGACTCGATCCTACGAGCAGTACTTC. This translates into CASSLDRTRSYEQYF.

This clone came up a few times. The J gene is TRBJ2-7, the V gene TRBV29-1; D ambiguous. Germline CDR1 and CDR2: SQVTM and ANQGSEA. With 6 bases removed from V and 5 bases from J, the gap between germline ends came to 17 bases. The CDR3 has 13 residues. The CDR3 DNA reads TGCAGCGTCACGCTGACGGAAATACACGAGCAGTACTTC. It yields the protein CSVTLTEIHEQYF.

The chain combines TRBV9 with TRBJ1-2, with D unclear. The germline V gene encodes CDR1 SGDLS and CDR2 YYNGEE. CDR3 size: 13 residues. V was cut by 0 bases and J by 2 bases, with 5 bases left in between. The CDR3 sequence is CASSVGWNYGYTF. The CDR3 DNA follows: TGTGCCAGCAGCGTAGGGTGGAACTATGGCTACACCTTC.

The chain links TRBV6-1 to TRBJ1-3; 9 bases map to TRBD1. V trimming: 3 bases; J trimming: 3 bases; junction bases outside the gene matches: 9. Germline-derived CDR1 and CDR2 are MNHNS and SASEGT. The length of the CDR3 is 17 residues. The CDR3 loop is CASSDRDRGIFGNTIYF. CDR3 bases: TGTGCCAGCAGTGACAGAGACAGGGGGATTTTTGGAAACACCATATATTTT.

The table lists this clone with many counts. This chain connects TRBV6-5 to TRBJ1-1; D unresolved. Per the germline V gene, CDR1 is MNHEY and CDR2 is SVGAGI. V lost 2 bases and J lost 4, with 8 bases in between. This CDR3 has 13 residues. The CDR3 sequence is CASSYPPGTEAFF. CDR3 nucleotide sequence: TGTGCCAGCAGTTACCCCCCAGGCACTGAAGCTTTCTTT.

V is TRBV29-1 and J is TRBJ2-7; D is possibly TRBD2 (5 bases). In germline, CDR1 is SQVTM, CDR2 ANQGSEA. V was shortened by 1 base and J by 7 bases, with 23 bases between the two germline ends. This CDR3 has 16 amino acids. CDR3 region: CSVEVVQPLSGREQYF. DNA of the CDR3: TGCAGCGTTGAAGTTGTACAGCCCCTGAGCGGTAGGGAGCAGTACTTC.

Ten or more counts support this clone. The rearrangement links TRBV10-2 to TRBJ2-5; 9 bases align to TRBD1. The DNA end is a closer match to TRBJ2-7, so the J assignment may be wrong. Germline CDR1 reads WSHSY; CDR2 reads SAAADI. The CDR3 loop spans 15 amino acids. This CDR3 reads CASRQGAEGGYEQYF. In nucleotides, the CDR3 is TGCGCCAGCAGACAGGGGGCCGAGGGAGGCTACGAGCAGTACTTC.

This sequence joins TRBV5-5 and TRBJ2-3; 9 bases align to TRBD2. J was trimmed by 6 bases and V by 4 bases; bases with no gene match: 6. Per germline, CDR1 SGHKS and CDR2 YYEKEE (reference sequence). This CDR3 is built from 14 residues. Here the CDR3 reads CASSTGLAGDTQYF. The CDR3 DNA follows: TGTGCCAGCAGCACGGGACTAGCTGGGGATACGCAGTATTTT.

As to this clone: This may be a read error: a much more frequent sequence differs by one nucleotide. Other DNA sequences from this sample encode an identical CDR3 as well. The chain carries TRBV5-1 and TRBJ1-1; no clear D gene. CDR3 length: 13 amino acids. V lost 0 bases and J 1 base, leaving 4 bases between the germline ends. Germline loops: CDR1 SGHRS, CDR2 YFSETQ. The CDR3 DNA reads as TGCGCCAGCAGCTTGGGGGGGAACACTGAAGCTTTCTTT. This translates into CASSLGGNTEAFF.

Details on this clone: A read error may explain this, as a much larger clone is one base away. The V and J genes are TRBV11-2 and TRBJ1-3; D unresolved. V shed 5 bases and J shed 4 bases, with 18 bases lying between them. This CDR3 contains 16 residues. From germline, CDR1 is SGHAT and CDR2 FQNNGV. The CDR3 loop reads CASSPRRADSGNTIYF. For the CDR3, the DNA is TGTGCCAGCAGCCCCCGGAGGGCTGATTCCGGAAACACCATATATTTT.